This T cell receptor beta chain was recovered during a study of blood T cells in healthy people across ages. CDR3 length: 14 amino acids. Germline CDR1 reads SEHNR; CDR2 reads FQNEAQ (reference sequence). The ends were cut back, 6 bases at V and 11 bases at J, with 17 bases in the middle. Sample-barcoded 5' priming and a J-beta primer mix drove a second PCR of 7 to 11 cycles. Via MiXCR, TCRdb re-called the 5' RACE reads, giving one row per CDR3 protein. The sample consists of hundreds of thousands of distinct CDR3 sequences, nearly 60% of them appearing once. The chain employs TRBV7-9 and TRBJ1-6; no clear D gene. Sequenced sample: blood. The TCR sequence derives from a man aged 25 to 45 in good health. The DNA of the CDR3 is TGTGCCAGCAGTTCCGCATTGATTGGGACACCCCTCCACTTT. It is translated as CASSSALIGTPLHF.